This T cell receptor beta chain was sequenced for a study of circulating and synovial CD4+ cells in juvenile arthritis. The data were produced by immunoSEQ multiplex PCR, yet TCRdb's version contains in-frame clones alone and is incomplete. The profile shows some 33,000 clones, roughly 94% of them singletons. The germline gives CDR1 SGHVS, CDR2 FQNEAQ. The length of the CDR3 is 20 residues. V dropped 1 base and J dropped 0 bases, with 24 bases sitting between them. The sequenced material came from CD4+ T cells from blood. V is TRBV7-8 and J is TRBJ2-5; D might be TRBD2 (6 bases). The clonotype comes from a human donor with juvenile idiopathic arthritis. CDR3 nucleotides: TGTGCCAGCAGCTTAGTTAGTGGCTCGGCGGGGATGTTTTACCAAGAGACCCAGTACTTC. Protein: CASSLVSGSAGMFYQETQYF.